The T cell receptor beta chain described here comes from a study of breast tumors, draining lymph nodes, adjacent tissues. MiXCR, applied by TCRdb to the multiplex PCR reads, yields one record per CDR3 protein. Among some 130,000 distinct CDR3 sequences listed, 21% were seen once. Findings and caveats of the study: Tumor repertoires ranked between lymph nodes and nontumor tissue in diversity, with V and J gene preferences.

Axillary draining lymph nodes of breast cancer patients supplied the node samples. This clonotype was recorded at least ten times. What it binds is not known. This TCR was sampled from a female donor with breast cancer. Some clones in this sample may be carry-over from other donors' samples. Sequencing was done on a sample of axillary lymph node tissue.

CDR3 sequence (DNA): TGTGCCATCAGTGAGAGGCGGGCAGACCCCTACGAGCAGTACTTC. Translating it yields CAISERRADPYEQYF. This rearrangement joins TRBV10-3 to TRBJ2-7; possible D gene TRBD2, 5 bases. The germline V gene has CDR1 ENHRY and CDR2 SYGVKD. This CDR3 is built from 15 residues. The V end lost 2 bases, the J end lost 2 bases, and 13 bases lay between the germline ends.